The subject of this entry is one TCR beta chain. Its antigen is undetermined. Sequencing templates came from extracted RNA that was reverse transcribed into cDNA. Measured with immunoSEQ multiplex PCR; TCRdb has only the in-frame clones, and not every one. The sample yields 65,000 to 100,000 clones, 51% seen once. This CDR3 spans 15 amino acids. CDR1 SEHNR and CDR2 FQNEAQ come from the germline V gene (reference sequence). J was trimmed by 3 bases and V by 5 bases; bases with no gene match: 6. This specimen comes from a study of CD8+ T cells in alopecia areata. Individuals with alopecia areata gave both lesional scalp punch biopsies and peripheral blood for collection. Overall study results and limits: Patients showed less clear TCR sequence sharing than mice, possibly partly because of HLA diversity.

This TCR was sampled from a human donor with alopecia areata. This chain connects TRBV7-9 to TRBJ2-5; 10 positions agree with TRBD2. The sequencing sample was made of NKG2D-high CD8+ T cells sorted from blood. As DNA, the CDR3 is TGTGCCAGCAGCCCACTAGCGGGGAACGAAGAGACCCAGTACTTC. This sequence encodes CASSPLAGNEETQYF.